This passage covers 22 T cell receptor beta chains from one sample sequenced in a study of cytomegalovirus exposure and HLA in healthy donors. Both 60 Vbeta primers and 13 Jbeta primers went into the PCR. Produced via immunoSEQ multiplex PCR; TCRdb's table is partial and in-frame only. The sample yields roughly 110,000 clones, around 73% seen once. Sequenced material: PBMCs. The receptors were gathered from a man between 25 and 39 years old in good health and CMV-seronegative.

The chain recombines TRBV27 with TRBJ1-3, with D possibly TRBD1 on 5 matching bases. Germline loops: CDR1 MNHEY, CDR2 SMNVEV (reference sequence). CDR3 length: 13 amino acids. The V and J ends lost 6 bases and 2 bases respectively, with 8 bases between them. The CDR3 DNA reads TGTGCCAGCAGCCCGGGGGCTGGAAACACCATATATTTT. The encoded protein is CASSPGAGNTIYF.

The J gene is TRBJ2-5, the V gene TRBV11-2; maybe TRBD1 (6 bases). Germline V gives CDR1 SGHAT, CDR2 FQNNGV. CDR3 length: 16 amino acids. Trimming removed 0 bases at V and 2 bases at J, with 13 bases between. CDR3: CASSLEFGQRQETQYF. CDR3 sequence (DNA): TGTGCCAGCAGCTTAGAATTTGGACAGAGACAAGAGACCCAGTACTTC.

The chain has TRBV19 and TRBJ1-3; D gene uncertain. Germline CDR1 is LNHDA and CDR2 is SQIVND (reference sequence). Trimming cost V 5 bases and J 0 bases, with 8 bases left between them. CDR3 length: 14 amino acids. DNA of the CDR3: TGTGCCAGTAGTTGGGCGCTCTCTGGAAACACCATATATTTT. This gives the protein CASSWALSGNTIYF.

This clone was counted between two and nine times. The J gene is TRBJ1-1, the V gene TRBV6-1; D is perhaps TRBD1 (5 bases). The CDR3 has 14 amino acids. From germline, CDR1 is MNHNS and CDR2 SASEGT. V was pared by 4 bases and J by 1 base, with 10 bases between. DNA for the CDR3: TGTGCCAGCAGTGCTGGGGGGTCGAACACTGAAGCTTTCTTT. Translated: CASSAGGSNTEAFF.

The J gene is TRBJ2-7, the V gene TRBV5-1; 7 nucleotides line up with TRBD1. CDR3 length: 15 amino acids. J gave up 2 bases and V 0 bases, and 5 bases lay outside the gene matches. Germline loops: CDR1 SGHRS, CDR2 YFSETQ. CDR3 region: CASSLGTGRAYEQYF. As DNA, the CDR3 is TGCGCCAGCAGCTTGGGGACAGGTAGAGCCTACGAGCAGTACTTC.

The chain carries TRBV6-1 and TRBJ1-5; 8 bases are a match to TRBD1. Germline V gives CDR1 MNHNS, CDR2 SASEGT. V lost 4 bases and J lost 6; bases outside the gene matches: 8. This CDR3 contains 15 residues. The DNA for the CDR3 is TGTGCCAGCAGTGTCGGGACAGGTTTGGTTCAGCCCCAGCATTTT. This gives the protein CASSVGTGLVQPQHF.

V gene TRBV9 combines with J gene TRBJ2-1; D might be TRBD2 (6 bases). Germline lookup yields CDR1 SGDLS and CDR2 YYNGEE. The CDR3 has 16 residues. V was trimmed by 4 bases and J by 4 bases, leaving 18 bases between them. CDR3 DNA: TGTGCCAGCAGCCCTTGGGGGGACCCGACTTACAATGAGCAGTTCTTC. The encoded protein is CASSPWGDPTYNEQFF.

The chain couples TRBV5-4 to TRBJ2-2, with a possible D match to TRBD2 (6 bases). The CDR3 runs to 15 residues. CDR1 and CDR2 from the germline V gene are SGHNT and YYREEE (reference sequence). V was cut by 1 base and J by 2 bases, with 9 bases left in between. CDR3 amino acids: CASSLRGKNTGELFF. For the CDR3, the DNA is TGTGCCAGCAGCTTGCGGGGGAAAAACACCGGGGAGCTGTTTTTT.

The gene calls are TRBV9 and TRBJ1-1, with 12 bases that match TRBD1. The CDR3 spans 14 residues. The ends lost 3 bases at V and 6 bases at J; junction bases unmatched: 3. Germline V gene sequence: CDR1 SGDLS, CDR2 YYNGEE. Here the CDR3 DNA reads TGTGCCAGCAGCGCCGGGACAGGGGGCTCTGAAGCTTTCTTT. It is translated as CASSAGTGGSEAFF.

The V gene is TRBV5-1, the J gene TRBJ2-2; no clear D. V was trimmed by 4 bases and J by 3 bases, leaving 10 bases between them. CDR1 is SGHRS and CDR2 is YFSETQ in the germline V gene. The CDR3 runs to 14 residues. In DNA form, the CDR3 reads TGCGCCAGCAGCGCTACCCCCTACACCGGGGAGCTGTTTTTT. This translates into CASSATPYTGELFF.

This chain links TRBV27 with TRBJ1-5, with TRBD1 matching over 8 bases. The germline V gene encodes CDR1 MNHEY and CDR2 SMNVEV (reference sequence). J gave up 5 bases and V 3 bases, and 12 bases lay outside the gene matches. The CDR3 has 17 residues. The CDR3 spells CASSLRPGTGPHQPQHF. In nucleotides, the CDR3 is TGTGCCAGCAGTTTGCGACCAGGGACAGGACCACATCAGCCCCAGCATTTT.

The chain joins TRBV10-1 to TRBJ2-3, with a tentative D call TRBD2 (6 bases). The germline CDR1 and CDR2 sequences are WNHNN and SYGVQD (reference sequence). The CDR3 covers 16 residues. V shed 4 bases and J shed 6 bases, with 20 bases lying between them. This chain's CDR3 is CASSASAGPGRDTQYF. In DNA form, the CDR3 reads TGCGCCAGCAGTGCGTCGGCGGGACCCGGTCGGGATACGCAGTATTTT.

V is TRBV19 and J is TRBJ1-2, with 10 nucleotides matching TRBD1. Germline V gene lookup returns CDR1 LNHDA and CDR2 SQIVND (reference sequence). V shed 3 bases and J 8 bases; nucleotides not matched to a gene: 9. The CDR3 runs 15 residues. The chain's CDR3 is CASSMADGTGVGYTF. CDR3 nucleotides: TGTGCCAGTAGTATGGCCGACGGGACAGGGGTAGGCTACACCTTC.

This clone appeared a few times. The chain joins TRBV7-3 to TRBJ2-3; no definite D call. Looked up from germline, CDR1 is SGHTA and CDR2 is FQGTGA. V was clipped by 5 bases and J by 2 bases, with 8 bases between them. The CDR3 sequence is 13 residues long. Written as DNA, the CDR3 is TGTGCCAGCAGCAACTCCCACACAGATACGCAGTATTTT. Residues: CASSNSHTDTQYF. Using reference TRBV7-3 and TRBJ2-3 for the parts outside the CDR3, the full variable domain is GAGVSQTPSNKVTEKGKYVELRCDPISGHTALYWYRQSLGQGPEFLIYFQGTGAADDSGLPNDRFFAVRPEGSVSTLKIQRTERGDSAVYLCASSNSHTDTQYFGPGTRLTVL.

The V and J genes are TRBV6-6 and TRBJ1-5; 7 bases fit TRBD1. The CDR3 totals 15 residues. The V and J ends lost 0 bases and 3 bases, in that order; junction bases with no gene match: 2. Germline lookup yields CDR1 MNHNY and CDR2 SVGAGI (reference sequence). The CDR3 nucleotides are TGTGCCAGCAGTTACTCAGGGGGCAACAATCAGCCCCAGCATTTT. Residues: CASSYSGGNNQPQHF.

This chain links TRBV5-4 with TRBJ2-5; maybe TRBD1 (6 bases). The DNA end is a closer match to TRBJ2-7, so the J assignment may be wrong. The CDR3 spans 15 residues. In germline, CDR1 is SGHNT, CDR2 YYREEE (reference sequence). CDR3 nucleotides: TGTGCCAGCAGCATTGGACAGTTAACGAGGGACGAGCAGTACTTC. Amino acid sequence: CASSIGQLTRDEQYF.

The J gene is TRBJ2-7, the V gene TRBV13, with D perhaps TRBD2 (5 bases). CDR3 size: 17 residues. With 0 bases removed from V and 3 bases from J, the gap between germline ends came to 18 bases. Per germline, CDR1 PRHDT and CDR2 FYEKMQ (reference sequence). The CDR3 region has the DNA TGTGCCAGCAGCTTAGGGTTAGAGGACGCGGGCTTCTACGAGCAGTACTTC. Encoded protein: CASSLGLEDAGFYEQYF.

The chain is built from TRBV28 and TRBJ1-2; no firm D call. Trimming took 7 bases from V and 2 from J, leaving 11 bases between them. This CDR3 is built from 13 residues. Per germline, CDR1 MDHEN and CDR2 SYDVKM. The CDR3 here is CASTSTANYGYTF. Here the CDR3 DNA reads TGTGCCAGCACTAGTACCGCCAACTATGGCTACACCTTC.

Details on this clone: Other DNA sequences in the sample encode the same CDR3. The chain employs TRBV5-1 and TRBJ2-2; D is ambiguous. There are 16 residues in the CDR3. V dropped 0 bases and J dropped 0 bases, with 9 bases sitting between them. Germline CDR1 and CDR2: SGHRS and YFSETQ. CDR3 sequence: CASSLASGSNTGELFF. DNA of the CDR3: TGCGCCAGCAGCTTGGCTTCCGGGTCGAACACCGGGGAGCTGTTTTTT. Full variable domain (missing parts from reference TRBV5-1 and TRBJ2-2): KAGVTQTPRYLIKTRGQQVTLSCSPISGHRSVSWYQQTPGQGLQFLFEYFSETQRNKGNFPGRFSGRQFSNSRSEMNVSTLELGDSALYLCASSLASGSNTGELFFGEGSRLTVL.

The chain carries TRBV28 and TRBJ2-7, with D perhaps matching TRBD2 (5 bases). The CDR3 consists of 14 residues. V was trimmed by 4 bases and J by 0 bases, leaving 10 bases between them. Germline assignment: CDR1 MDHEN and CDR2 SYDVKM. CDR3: CASSSMRVSYEQYF. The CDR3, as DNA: TGTGCCAGCAGTTCGATGCGGGTCTCCTACGAGCAGTACTTC.

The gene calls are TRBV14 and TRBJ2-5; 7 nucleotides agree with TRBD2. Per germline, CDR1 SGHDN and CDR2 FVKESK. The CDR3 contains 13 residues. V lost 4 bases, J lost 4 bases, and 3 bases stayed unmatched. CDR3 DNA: TGTGCCAGCAGCCTGAGCGGGACAGAGACCCAGTACTTC. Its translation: CASSLSGTETQYF.

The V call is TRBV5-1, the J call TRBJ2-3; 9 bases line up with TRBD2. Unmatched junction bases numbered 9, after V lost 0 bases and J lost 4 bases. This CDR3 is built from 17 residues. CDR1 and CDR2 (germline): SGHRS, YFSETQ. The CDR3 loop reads CASSLVMREGVADTQYF. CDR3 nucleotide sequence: TGCGCCAGCAGCTTGGTGATGCGGGAGGGCGTAGCAGATACGCAGTATTTT.